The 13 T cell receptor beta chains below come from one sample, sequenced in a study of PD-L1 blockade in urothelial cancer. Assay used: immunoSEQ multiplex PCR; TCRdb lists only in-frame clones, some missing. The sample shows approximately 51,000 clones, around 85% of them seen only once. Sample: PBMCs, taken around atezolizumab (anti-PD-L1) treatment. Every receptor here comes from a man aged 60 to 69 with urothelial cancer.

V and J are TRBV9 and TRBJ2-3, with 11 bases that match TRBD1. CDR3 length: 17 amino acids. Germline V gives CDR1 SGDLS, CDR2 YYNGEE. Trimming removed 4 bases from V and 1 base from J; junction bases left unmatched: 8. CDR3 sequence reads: CASSSPGQGARTDTQYF. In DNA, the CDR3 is TGTGCCAGCAGCTCCCCTGGACAGGGGGCGCGCACAGATACGCAGTATTTT.

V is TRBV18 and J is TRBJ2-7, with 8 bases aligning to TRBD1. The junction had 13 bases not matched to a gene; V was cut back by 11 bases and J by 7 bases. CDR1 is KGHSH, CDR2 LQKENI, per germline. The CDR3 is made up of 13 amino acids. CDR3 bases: TGTGCCGGTGGACAGGGCCTAGATACTGAGCAGTACTTC. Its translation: CAGGQGLDTEQYF.

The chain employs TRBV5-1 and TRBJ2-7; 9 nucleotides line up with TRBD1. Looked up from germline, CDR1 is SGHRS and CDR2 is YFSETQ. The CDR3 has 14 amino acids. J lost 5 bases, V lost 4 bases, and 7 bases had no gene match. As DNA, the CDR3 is TGCGCCAGCAGCCCGGACAGGGGCAGGAACGAGCAGTACTTC. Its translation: CASSPDRGRNEQYF. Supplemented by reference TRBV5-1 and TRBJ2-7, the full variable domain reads KAGVTQTPRYLIKTRGQQVTLSCSPISGHRSVSWYQQTPGQGLQFLFEYFSETQRNKGNFPGRFSGRQFSNSRSEMNVSTLELGDSALYLCASSPDRGRNEQYFGPGTRLTVT.

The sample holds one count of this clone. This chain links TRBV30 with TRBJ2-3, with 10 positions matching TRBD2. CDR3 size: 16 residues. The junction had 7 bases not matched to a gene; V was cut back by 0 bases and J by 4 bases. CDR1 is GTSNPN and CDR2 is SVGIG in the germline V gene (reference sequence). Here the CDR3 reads CAWSVLSSGGSDTQYF. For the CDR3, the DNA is TGTGCCTGGAGTGTACTTTCTAGCGGGGGATCAGATACGCAGTATTTT. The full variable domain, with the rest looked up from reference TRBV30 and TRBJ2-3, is SQTIHQWPATLVQPVGSPLSLECTVEGTSNPNLYWYRQAAGRGLQLLFYSVGIGQISSEVPQNLSASRPQDRQFILSSKKLLLSDSGFYLCAWSVLSSGGSDTQYFGPGTRLTVL.

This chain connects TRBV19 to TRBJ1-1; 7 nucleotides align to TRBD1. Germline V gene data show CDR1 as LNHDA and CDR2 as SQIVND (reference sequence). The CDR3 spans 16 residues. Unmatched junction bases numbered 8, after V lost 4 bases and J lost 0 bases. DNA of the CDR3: TGTGCCAGTAGTAGAGGACAGGAACTTATGAACACTGAAGCTTTCTTT. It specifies CASSRGQELMNTEAFF.

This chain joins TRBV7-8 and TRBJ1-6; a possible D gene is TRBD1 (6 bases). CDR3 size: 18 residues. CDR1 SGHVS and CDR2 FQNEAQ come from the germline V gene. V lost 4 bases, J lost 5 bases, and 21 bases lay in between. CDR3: CASSYYRVGLGHNSPLHF. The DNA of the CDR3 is TGTGCCAGCAGCTATTACAGGGTGGGGTTAGGACATAATTCACCCCTCCACTTT. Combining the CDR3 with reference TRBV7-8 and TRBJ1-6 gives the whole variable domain GAGVSQSPRYKVAKRGQDVALRCDPISGHVSLFWYQQALGQGPEFLTYFQNEAQLDKSGLPSDRFFAERPEGSVSTLKIQRTQQEDSAVYLCASSYYRVGLGHNSPLHFGNGTRLTVT.

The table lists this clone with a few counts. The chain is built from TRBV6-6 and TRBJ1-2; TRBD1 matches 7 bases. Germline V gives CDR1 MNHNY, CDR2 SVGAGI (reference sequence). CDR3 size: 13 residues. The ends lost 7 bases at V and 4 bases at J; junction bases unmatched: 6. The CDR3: CASKGGQFYGYTF. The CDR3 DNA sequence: TGTGCCAGCAAAGGGGGCCAGTTCTATGGCTACACCTTC.

Here the CDR3 DNA reads TGTGCCAGCAGCCCAGGACAGGGTTATGGCTACACCTTC. It yields the protein CASSPGQGYGYTF. The chain carries TRBV7-2 and TRBJ1-2; TRBD1 agrees at 8 bases. The CDR3 spans 13 residues. Germline-derived CDR1 and CDR2 are SGHTA and FQGNSA. With 5 bases clipped from V and 5 bases from J, the junction kept 4 bases outside the gene matches.

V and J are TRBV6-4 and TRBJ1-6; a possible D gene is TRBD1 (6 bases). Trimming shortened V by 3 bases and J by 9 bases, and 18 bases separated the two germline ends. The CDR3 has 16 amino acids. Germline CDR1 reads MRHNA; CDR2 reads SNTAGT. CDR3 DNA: TGTGCCAGCAGTGAGGCGAGGCGACAGGATGTTTCACCCCTCCACTTT. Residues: CASSEARRQDVSPLHF.

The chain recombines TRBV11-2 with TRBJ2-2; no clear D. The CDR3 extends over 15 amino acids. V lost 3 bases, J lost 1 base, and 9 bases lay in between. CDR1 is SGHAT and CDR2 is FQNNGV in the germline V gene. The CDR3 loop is CASSLNGMNTGELFF. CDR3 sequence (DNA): TGTGCCAGCAGCTTGAACGGTATGAACACCGGGGAGCTGTTTTTT.

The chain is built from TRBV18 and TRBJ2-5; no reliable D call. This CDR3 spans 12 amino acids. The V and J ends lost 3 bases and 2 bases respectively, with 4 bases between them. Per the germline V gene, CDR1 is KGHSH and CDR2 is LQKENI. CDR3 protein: CASSPYQETQYF. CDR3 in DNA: TGTGCCAGCTCACCCTATCAAGAGACCCAGTACTTC.

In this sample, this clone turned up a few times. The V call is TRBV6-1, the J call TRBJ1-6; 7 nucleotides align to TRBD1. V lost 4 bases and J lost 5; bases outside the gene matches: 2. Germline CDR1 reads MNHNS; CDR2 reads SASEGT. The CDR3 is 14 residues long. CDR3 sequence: CASSGDRDNSPLHF. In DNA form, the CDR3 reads TGTGCCAGCAGTGGGGACAGAGATAATTCACCCCTCCACTTT.

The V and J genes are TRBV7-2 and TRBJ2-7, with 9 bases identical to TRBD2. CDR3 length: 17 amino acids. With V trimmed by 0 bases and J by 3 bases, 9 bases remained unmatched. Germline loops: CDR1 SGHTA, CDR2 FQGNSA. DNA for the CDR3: TGTGCCAGCAGCTTAGCGCTAAGTGTTAGCGGGAGCTACGAGCAGTACTTC. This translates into CASSLALSVSGSYEQYF.